The next 4 T cell receptor beta chains were all read from a single sample in a study of OX40 agonist ivuxolimab in advanced cancers. This table comes from immunoSEQ multiplex PCR, and its TCRdb copy is limited to in-frame clones, with some not included. This table has 150,000 to 180,000 clones, approximately 94% appearing once. The sequenced sample was CD4+ or CD8+ T cells sorted from blood, obtained in a trial of the OX40 agonist ivuxolimab. The origin of the receptors is an adult with an advanced solid tumor such as melanoma, head and neck, liver or kidney cancer.

The chain combines TRBV9 with TRBJ2-6; 7 bases agree with TRBD1. The CDR3 sequence is 14 residues long. V dropped 4 bases and J dropped 4; count of bases not matched to a gene: 2. The germline CDR1 and CDR2 sequences are SGDLS and YYNGEE. As DNA, the CDR3 is TGTGCCAGCAGCAGGACAGGCGGGGCCAACGTCCTGACTTTC. Amino acid sequence: CASSRTGGANVLTF.

The chain links TRBV19 to TRBJ1-2; TRBD1 matches at 7 bases. Losses at the gene ends were 3 bases for V and 5 bases for J; bases not matched to a gene: 12. CDR1 LNHDA and CDR2 SQIVND come from the germline V gene (reference sequence). CDR3 length: 16 residues. The DNA for the CDR3 is TGTGCCAGTAGTATCCTCACCGACAGGGTCAAGTATGGCTACACCTTC. Residues: CASSILTDRVKYGYTF. Drawing the rest from reference TRBV19 and TRBJ1-2, the complete variable domain is DGGITQSPKYLFRKEGQNVTLSCEQNLNHDAMYWYRQDPGQGLRLIYYSQIVNDFQKGDIAEGYSVSREKKESFPLTVTSAQKNPTAFYLCASSILTDRVKYGYTFGSGTRLTVV.

V and J are TRBV6-4 and TRBJ2-3; TRBD1 is a possible D gene (6 bases). Germline CDR1 is MRHNA and CDR2 is SNTAGT. The germline V and J ends were trimmed by 3 bases and 4 bases, with 14 bases remaining between them. This CDR3 comprises 15 residues. The chain's CDR3 is CASSESRGTPDTQYF. The CDR3 DNA sequence: TGTGCCAGCAGTGAGAGCAGGGGTACACCAGATACGCAGTATTTT.

The CDR3 DNA reads as TGTGCCAGCAGTTATGTCGCGGATAGCAATCAGCCCCAGCATTTT. The encoded protein is CASSYVADSNQPQHF. The V call is TRBV6-5, the J call TRBJ1-5; no clear D gene. V was pared by 3 bases and J by 0 bases, with 9 bases between. The CDR3 loop spans 15 amino acids. In germline, CDR1 is MNHEY, CDR2 SVGAGI.